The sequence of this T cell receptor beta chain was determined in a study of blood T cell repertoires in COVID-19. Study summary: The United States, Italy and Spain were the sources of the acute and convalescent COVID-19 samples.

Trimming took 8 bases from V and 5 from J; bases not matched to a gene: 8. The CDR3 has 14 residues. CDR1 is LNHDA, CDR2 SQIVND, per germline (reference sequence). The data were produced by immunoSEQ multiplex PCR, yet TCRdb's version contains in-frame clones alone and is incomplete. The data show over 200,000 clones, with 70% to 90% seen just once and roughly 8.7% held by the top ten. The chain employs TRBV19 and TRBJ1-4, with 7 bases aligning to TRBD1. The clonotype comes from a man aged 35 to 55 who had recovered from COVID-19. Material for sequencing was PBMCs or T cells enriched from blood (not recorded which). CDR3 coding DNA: TGTGCCAGTCGGTCGACAGGGAAGAATGAAAAACTGTTTTTT. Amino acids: CASRSTGKNEKLFF.